These 11 T cell receptor beta chains share one sample of origin, sequenced in a study of cytomegalovirus exposure and HLA in healthy donors. Use of 60 Vbeta and 13 Jbeta primers characterized the PCR. Libraries were prepared by immunoSEQ multiplex PCR; TCRdb keeps only in-frame clonotypes and omits some of them. The repertoire holds 90,000 or so clones, with 55% to 85% as singletons. The sequenced sample was PBMCs. These receptors came from a woman younger than 30 in good health and CMV-seropositive.

The chain recombines TRBV6-5 with TRBJ2-3, with D tentatively TRBD1 (6 bases). Germline lookup yields CDR1 MNHEY and CDR2 SVGAGI. The CDR3 has 16 amino acids. V lost 4 bases and J lost 2, with 16 bases in between. The CDR3 protein is CASSSLLGQSTDTQYF. The CDR3 bases are TGTGCCAGCAGTTCTTTACTTGGACAGTCCACAGATACGCAGTATTTT.

The chain joins TRBV5-4 to TRBJ2-3; 7 bases are a match to TRBD2. V shed 4 bases and J 0 bases; nucleotides not matched to a gene: 5. This CDR3 has 15 residues. Germline V CDR1 and CDR2: SGHNT, YYREEE (reference sequence). This chain's CDR3 is CASSLSGVSTDTQYF. In DNA form, the CDR3 reads TGTGCCAGCAGCCTCAGCGGGGTTAGCACAGATACGCAGTATTTT.

This chain links TRBV4-3 with TRBJ2-3, with TRBD2 matching over 11 bases. Trimming at V came to 0 bases and at J to 7 bases, leaving 9 bases not matched to a gene. Germline V gene data show CDR1 as LGHNA and CDR2 as YSLEER. CDR3 length equals 17 residues. CDR3 region: CASSQDASGRTPHTQYF. CDR3 DNA: TGCGCCAGCAGCCAAGATGCTAGCGGGAGGACCCCGCATACGCAGTATTTT.

In this sample, this clone turned up a few times. The chain couples TRBV18 to TRBJ2-1; 9 bases fit TRBD1. CDR1 KGHSH and CDR2 LQKENI come from the germline V gene. This CDR3 contains 14 residues. The V gene end was trimmed by 5 bases and the J gene end by 9 bases; junction bases not matched to a gene: 8. CDR3 sequence reads: CASSIQGALREQFF. The DNA of the CDR3 is TGTGCCAGCTCAATACAGGGGGCGTTACGTGAGCAGTTCTTC.

V is TRBV10-3 and J is TRBJ2-1, with TRBD2 matching over 7 bases. The CDR3 runs to 16 residues. Germline trimming cut 7 bases from V and 0 bases from J; bases unmatched to any gene: 9. Germline CDR1 and CDR2: ENHRY and SYGVKD. CDR3 residues: CAITAHSGLSYNEQFF. The CDR3 nucleotides are TGTGCCATCACCGCTCATAGCGGGCTCTCCTACAATGAGCAGTTCTTC.

The chain couples TRBV28 to TRBJ2-1, with a tentative D call TRBD1 (6 bases). Trimming took off 4 bases at V and 7 bases at J, with 14 bases between the two ends. Germline V gives CDR1 MDHEN, CDR2 SYDVKM. The CDR3 loop spans 14 amino acids. The CDR3 sequence: CASSWGRSANEQFF. The CDR3 bases are TGTGCCAGCAGTTGGGGGCGCTCGGCTAATGAGCAGTTCTTC.

Regarding this clone: At one of its ends the junction is not consistent with the germline gene, which may arise from a read error. Other DNA sequences within the sample encode an identical CDR3. This chain uses TRBV2 with TRBJ1-1; 7 bases are shared with TRBD1. Germline V CDR1 and CDR2: SNHLY, FYNNEI. The CDR3 extends over 15 amino acids. Here the CDR3 reads CASSSETGVSTEAFF. Written as DNA, the CDR3 is TGTGCCAGCAGCTCCGAAACAGGGGTGAGCACTGAAGCCTTCTTT.

This clone was counted a few times. This chain uses TRBV7-8 with TRBJ2-7; 10 bases fit TRBD1. Germline V gives CDR1 SGHVS, CDR2 FQNEAQ. The CDR3 extends over 15 amino acids. The ends lost 5 bases at V and 2 bases at J; junction bases unmatched: 6. The CDR3 sequence is CASSPQGTGAYEQYF. The CDR3 DNA reads as TGTGCCAGCAGCCCGCAGGGGACAGGGGCCTACGAGCAGTACTTC. Filled out from reference TRBV7-8 and TRBJ2-7, the complete variable domain reads GAGVSQSPRYKVAKRGQDVALRCDPISGHVSLFWYQQALGQGPEFLTYFQNEAQLDKSGLPSDRFFAERPEGSVSTLKIQRTQQEDSAVYLCASSPQGTGAYEQYFGPGTRLTVT.

The chain has TRBV5-6 and TRBJ2-5; TRBD1 aligns across 7 bases. TRBJ2-7 matches the DNA end more closely, so the J call is doubtful. Germline values: CDR1 SGHDT, CDR2 YYEEEE. The CDR3 length is 11 residues. The CDR3 sequence: CASRQGYEQYF. CDR3 sequence (DNA): TGTGCCAGCAGACAGGGGTACGAGCAGTACTTC.

The chain uses TRBV6-6 and TRBJ2-1, with 12 bases lining up with TRBD2. After removal of 0 bases from V and 9 bases from J, the junction contained 6 bases not matched to a gene. Germline V gene sequence: CDR1 MNHNY, CDR2 SVGAGI (reference sequence). This CDR3 has 16 amino acids. CDR3: CASSYSISSGGVEQFF. The CDR3 DNA sequence: TGTGCCAGCAGTTACTCGATATCTAGCGGGGGGGTTGAGCAGTTCTTC.

The chain is built from TRBV13 and TRBJ1-1; possibly TRBD1 for D (6 bases). The CDR3 contains 14 residues. With 1 base removed from V and 6 bases from J, the gap between germline ends came to 12 bases. CDR1 and CDR2 (germline): PRHDT, FYEKMQ (reference sequence). This chain's CDR3 is CASSLAGDLAEAFF. The CDR3 bases are TGTGCCAGCAGCTTAGCAGGGGATCTTGCTGAAGCTTTCTTT.